This TCR beta chain was sequenced during a study of blood T cell repertoires in COVID-19. The J segment lost 4 bases and the V segment lost 3 bases, leaving 9 bases of the junction unmatched. Per germline, CDR1 GTSNPN and CDR2 SVGIG (reference sequence). The CDR3 spans 15 residues. Assay: immunoSEQ multiplex PCR; the TCRdb copy retains only in-frame clones and omits some. The repertoire holds over 15,000 clones, with 80% to 90% as singletons. This TCR derives from an older man in a cohort sampled during active COVID-19. The sequencing sample was made of peripheral blood. The V and J genes are TRBV30 and TRBJ1-5; 7 positions match TRBD1. CDR3 in amino acids: CAWSRTGTENQPQHF. The CDR3 nucleotides are TGTGCCTGGAGCCGAACCGGGACAGAGAATCAGCCCCAGCATTTT.